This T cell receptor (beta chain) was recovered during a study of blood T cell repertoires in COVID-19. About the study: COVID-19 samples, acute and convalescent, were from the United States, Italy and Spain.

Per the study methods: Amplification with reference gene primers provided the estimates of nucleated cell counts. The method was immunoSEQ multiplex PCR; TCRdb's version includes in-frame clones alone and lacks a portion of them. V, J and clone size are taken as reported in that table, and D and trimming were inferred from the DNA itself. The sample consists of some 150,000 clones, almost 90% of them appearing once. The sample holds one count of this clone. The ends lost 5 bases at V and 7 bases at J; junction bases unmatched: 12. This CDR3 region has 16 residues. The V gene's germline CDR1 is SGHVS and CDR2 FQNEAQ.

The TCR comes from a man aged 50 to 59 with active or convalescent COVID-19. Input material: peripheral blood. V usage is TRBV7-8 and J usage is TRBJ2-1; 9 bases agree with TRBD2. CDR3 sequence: CASSQGASGNWNEQFF. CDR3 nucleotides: TGTGCCAGCAGCCAAGGGGCTAGCGGGAATTGGAATGAGCAGTTCTTC.